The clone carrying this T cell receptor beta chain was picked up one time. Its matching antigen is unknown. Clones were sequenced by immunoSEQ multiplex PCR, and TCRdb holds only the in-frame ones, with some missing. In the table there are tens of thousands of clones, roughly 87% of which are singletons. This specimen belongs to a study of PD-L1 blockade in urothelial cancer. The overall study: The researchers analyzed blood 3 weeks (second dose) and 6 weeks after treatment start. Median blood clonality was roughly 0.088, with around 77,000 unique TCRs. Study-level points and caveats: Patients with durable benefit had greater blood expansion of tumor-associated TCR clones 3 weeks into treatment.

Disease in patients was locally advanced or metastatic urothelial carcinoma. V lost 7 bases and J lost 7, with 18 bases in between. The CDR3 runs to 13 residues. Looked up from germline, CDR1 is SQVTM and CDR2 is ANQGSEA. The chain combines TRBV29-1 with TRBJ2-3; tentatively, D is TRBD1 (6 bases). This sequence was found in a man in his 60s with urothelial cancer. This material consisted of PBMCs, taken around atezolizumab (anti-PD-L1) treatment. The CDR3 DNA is TGCAGCGGATCGGGACACACACAGAATACGCAGTATTTT. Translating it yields CSGSGHTQNTQYF.